This T cell receptor (beta chain) was profiled in a study of cytomegalovirus exposure and HLA in healthy donors. Study-level background: Clustering assigned around 77% of the approximately 400 genotyped donors to the Caucasian-associated ancestry cluster.

A word on this clone: Its antigen is not identified.

The study's findings and limits: CMV serostatus was the sole immune exposure information available. Cytomegalovirus association was listed for roughly 160 TCR beta chains.

PCR used 60 Vbeta primers and 13 Jbeta primers. Libraries were prepared by immunoSEQ multiplex PCR; TCRdb keeps only in-frame clonotypes and omits some of them. The sample shows more than 95,000 clones, approximately 80% of them seen only once. From germline, CDR1 is MDHEN and CDR2 SYDVKM. The V end lost 9 bases, the J end lost 3 bases, and 18 bases lay between the germline ends. The length of the CDR3 is 15 residues. The chain couples TRBV28 to TRBJ2-1; tentative D call: TRBD2 (6 bases). Sequencing was done on a sample of PBMCs. The sequence was collected from a woman aged 18-35 years in good health and CMV-seropositive. The CDR3 DNA follows: TGTGCCAGTTTACGCGGGGACGCCGTCTACAATGAGCAGTTCTTC. Encoded protein: CASLRGDAVYNEQFF.